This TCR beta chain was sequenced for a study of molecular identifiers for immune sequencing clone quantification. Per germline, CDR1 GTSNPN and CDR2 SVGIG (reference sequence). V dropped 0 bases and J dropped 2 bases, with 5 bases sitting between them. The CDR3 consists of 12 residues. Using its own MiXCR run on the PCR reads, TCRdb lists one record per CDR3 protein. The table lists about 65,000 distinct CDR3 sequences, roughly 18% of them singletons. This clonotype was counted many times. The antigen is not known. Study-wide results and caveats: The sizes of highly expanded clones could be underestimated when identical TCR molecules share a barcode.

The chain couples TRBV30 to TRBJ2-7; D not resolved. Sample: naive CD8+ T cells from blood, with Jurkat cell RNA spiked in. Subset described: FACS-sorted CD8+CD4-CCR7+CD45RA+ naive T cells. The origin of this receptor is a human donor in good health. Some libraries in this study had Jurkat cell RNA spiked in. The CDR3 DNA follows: TGTGCCTGGAGTGTCCTTACCTACGAGCAGTACTTC. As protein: CAWSVLTYEQYF.